Below, 14 T cell receptor beta chains from the same sample are listed, as sequenced in a study of regulatory T cells in long-lasting Graves disease. The time point was: persistent/refractory GD, antithyroid drugs over 5 years with positive TRAb. Following extraction of RNA from PBMCs, that RNA was used to make the TCR library. Arm-PCR of CDR3 regions and iRepertoire HTBI primers were the basis on which TCR beta libraries were built. TCRdb re-analysed the multiplex PCR reads in MiXCR, keeping a single row per CDR3 protein. Of a few hundred thousand distinct CDR3 sequences in the sample, 20% to 25% were seen once. Sequencing used peripheral blood mononuclear cells (PBMCs), obtained when the disease was refractory, from a patient treated with antithyroid drugs. The receptor set was obtained from a female donor with Graves disease.

This clonotype was seen many times. The chain carries TRBV12-3 or TRBV12-4 and TRBJ1-6, with no clear D. The CDR3 has 13 amino acids. Deletions cut 2 bases from V and 10 bases from J, with 9 bases between. The DNA of the CDR3 is TGTGCCAGCAGTTTAATCAAGGAATCACCCCTCCACTTT. Encoded protein: CASSLIKESPLHF.

This clonotype has ten or more counts. CDR3 loop: CASSLINMDGYTF. For the CDR3, the DNA is TGTGCCAGCAGCTTAATCAACATGGATGGCTACACCTTC. This chain connects TRBV11-1 to TRBJ1-2; no definite D call. Per germline, CDR1 SGHAT and CDR2 FQDESV (reference sequence). The CDR3 runs to 13 residues. V dropped 2 bases and J dropped 6 bases, with 10 bases sitting between them.

This clonotype came up a few times. The chain is built from TRBV7-6 and TRBJ1-5; no firm D call. This CDR3 spans 17 amino acids. Trimming removed 1 base from V and 0 bases from J, with 13 bases in between. The germline V gene has CDR1 SGHVS and CDR2 FNYEAQ. The DNA of the CDR3 is TGTGCCAGCAGCTTAGGCCCCCAAAGATATAGCAATCAGCCCCAGCATTTT. It codes for CASSLGPQRYSNQPQHF. The variable domain in full, completed from reference TRBV7-6 and TRBJ1-5, reads GAGVSQSPRYKVTKRGQDVALRCDPISGHVSLYWYRQALGQGPEFLTYFNYEAQQDKSGLPNDRFSAERPEGSISTLTIQRTEQRDSAMYRCASSLGPQRYSNQPQHFGDGTRLSIL.

There are a few counts of this clonotype. This rearrangement joins TRBV19 to TRBJ2-5; a possible D gene is TRBD1 (5 bases). Germline CDR1 and CDR2: LNHDA and SQIVND (reference sequence). V gave up 6 bases and J gave up 4 bases, with 15 bases separating them. The CDR3 has 14 residues. The CDR3 loop is CASSHDSQGETQYF. The CDR3 coding sequence is TGTGCCAGTAGCCATGACAGTCAAGGAGAGACCCAGTACTTC.

The chain links TRBV20-1 to TRBJ2-1; weak D call: TRBD2 (5 bases). V lost 1 base and J 2 bases, leaving 12 bases between the germline ends. This CDR3 is built from 15 residues. Germline V gene lookup returns CDR1 DFQATT and CDR2 SNEGSKA (reference sequence). The CDR3 DNA sequence: TGCAGTGCTAGAGCGCCCGGACTCGCCTACAATGAGCAGTTCTTC. Translated: CSARAPGLAYNEQFF.

This clonotype was counted between two and nine times. The rearrangement joins TRBV30 to TRBJ2-7; 7 nucleotides agree with TRBD1. J gave up 4 bases and V 2 bases, and 5 bases lay outside the gene matches. This CDR3 has 13 amino acids. Germline V lookup: CDR1 GTSNPN, CDR2 SVGIG (reference sequence). CDR3 residues: CAWSPGTAYEQYF. The DNA of the CDR3 is TGTGCCTGGAGTCCCGGGACAGCTTACGAGCAGTACTTC.

Ten or more counts support this clonotype. The J gene is TRBJ1-2, the V gene TRBV6-6; a possible D gene is TRBD1 (5 bases). Trimming shortened V by 0 bases and J by 7 bases, and 9 bases separated the two germline ends. The CDR3 loop spans 13 amino acids. Germline CDR1 and CDR2: MNHNY and SVGAGI (reference sequence). CDR3 nucleotide sequence: TGTGCCAGCAGTTACTCGAGGGGCCTTGGCTACACCTTC. Translation gives CASSYSRGLGYTF.

This clonotype has a handful of counts. The rearrangement uses TRBV7-6 and TRBJ2-5, with 13 bases aligning to TRBD2. V trimming: 0 bases; J trimming: 2 bases; junction bases outside the gene matches: 6. The CDR3 is 18 amino acids. Germline V CDR1 and CDR2: SGHVS, FNYEAQ. The CDR3 DNA sequence: TGTGCCAGCAGCTTAGCCGGACTAGCGGGAGTGTGGCAAGAGACCCAGTACTTC. This codes for CASSLAGLAGVWQETQYF.

The genes are TRBV12-3 or TRBV12-4 and TRBJ1-6; D may be TRBD1 (6 bases). The CDR3 runs 13 residues. Trimming pared 8 bases from V and 7 bases from J, leaving 12 bases between. As DNA, the CDR3 is TGTGCCAGCGCCAAGGGGGGGAATTCACCCCTCCACTTT. This gives the protein CASAKGGNSPLHF.

This clonotype was counted at least ten times. This sequence joins TRBV12-3 or TRBV12-4 and TRBJ1-6; a possible D gene is TRBD1 (6 bases). There are 14 residues in the CDR3. Trimming removed 6 bases from V and 11 bases from J, with 17 bases in between. CDR3 in amino acids: CASRSAQTGTPLHF. The DNA for the CDR3 is TGTGCCAGCAGGTCGGCCCAAACAGGGACACCCCTCCACTTT.

The genes are TRBV7-9 and TRBJ2-5; no reliable D call. The CDR3 has 15 residues. The V gene's germline CDR1 is SEHNR and CDR2 FQNEAQ (reference sequence). V gave up 5 bases and J gave up 1 base, with 14 bases separating them. The CDR3 protein is CASSDHTIPQETQYF. As DNA, the CDR3 is TGTGCCAGCAGCGATCATACGATTCCCCAAGAGACCCAGTACTTC.

The gene calls are TRBV20-1 and TRBJ2-3; 10 bases agree with TRBD2. The germline V gene has CDR1 DFQATT and CDR2 SNEGSKA (reference sequence). The CDR3 consists of 16 residues. V shed 8 bases and J 4 bases; nucleotides not matched to a gene: 15. CDR3 region: CSSRSDLAGVADTQYF. The CDR3 DNA follows: TGCAGTTCAAGAAGTGACCTAGCGGGAGTTGCAGATACGCAGTATTTT.

The chain has TRBV7-9 and TRBJ2-5, with a weak D call TRBD2 (5 bases). V shed 4 bases and J shed 1 base, with 13 bases lying between them. The CDR3 length is 15 residues. Germline lookup yields CDR1 SEHNR and CDR2 FQNEAQ (reference sequence). The CDR3 loop is CASSSPPSGQETQYF. The CDR3 DNA is TGTGCCAGCAGCTCCCCTCCCAGCGGCCAAGAGACCCAGTACTTC.

The chain joins TRBV10-3 to TRBJ1-1; 8 nucleotides align to TRBD1. CDR1 and CDR2 from the germline V gene are ENHRY and SYGVKD. V lost 2 bases and J lost 3; bases outside the gene matches: 8. There are 16 residues in the CDR3. The CDR3 reads CAISEDRDRRDTEAFF. The CDR3 DNA is TGTGCCATCAGTGAGGATAGGGACAGGAGGGACACTGAAGCTTTCTTT.